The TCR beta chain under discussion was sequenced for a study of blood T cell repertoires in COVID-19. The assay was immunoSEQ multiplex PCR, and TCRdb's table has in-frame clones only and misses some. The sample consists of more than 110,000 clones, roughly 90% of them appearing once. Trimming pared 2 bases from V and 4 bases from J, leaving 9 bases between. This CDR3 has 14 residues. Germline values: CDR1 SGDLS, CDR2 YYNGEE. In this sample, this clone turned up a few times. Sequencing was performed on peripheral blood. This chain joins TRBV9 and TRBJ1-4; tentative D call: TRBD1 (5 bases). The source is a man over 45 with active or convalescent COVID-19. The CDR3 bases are TGTGCCAGCAGCGTTGGGGCCTATAATGAAAAACTGTTTTTT. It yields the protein CASSVGAYNEKLFF.